The clone carrying this T cell receptor beta chain was detected a few times. This entry belongs to a study of cytomegalovirus exposure and HLA in healthy donors. The V end lost 8 bases, the J end lost 4 bases, and 14 bases lay between the germline ends. CDR3 length: 12 amino acids. The germline CDR1 and CDR2 sequences are GTSNPN and SVGIG (reference sequence). The study ran its PCR with 60 Vbeta and 13 Jbeta primers. TCRdb keeps only in-frame clones here, not all; method: immunoSEQ multiplex PCR. This table holds 100,000 to 150,000 clones, approximately 82% found once. This clonotype was obtained from a boy aged 2 to 9 in good health and CMV-seronegative. V gene TRBV30 combines with J gene TRBJ1-2; D might be TRBD1 (5 bases). The material sequenced was PBMCs. CDR3 residues: CADLTAPYGYTF. Here the CDR3 DNA reads TGTGCCGACCTGACAGCCCCCTATGGCTACACCTTC.